What follows describes a single T cell receptor (beta chain). The source of the sample is a study of blood T cell repertoires in COVID-19. Study information: Some COVID-19 samples were acute and others convalescent; all came from the United States, Italy and Spain. The cDNA or gDNA used as material had been derived from T cells, B-cell-depleted T cells, or PBMCs.

Enrolment of Seattle patients took place during active infection, and they were followed longitudinally. Assay used: immunoSEQ multiplex PCR; TCRdb lists only in-frame clones, some missing. The repertoire includes 160,000 or so clones, approximately 84% of them detected once, and more than 5% sits in the top ten. This CDR3 is built from 16 residues. Germline V gives CDR1 SGHKS, CDR2 YYEKEE (reference sequence). V was clipped by 4 bases and J by 0 bases; unmatched bases: 4. The sample comprised peripheral blood. The chain uses TRBV5-5 and TRBJ1-4; 9 nucleotides align to TRBD1. This sequence originates from a woman aged 45-60 years with COVID-19, enrolled during active disease. The CDR3 DNA is TGTGCCAGCAGCCAGGGACAGGGCTCAACTAATGAAAAACTGTTTTTT. Protein: CASSQGQGSTNEKLFF.